Below, one TCR beta chain is given with its context. Its cognate antigen has yet to be identified. No qualities accompany the bases; no much larger clone lies one base away. The record originates from a study of blood T cell repertoires in COVID-19 (dated by TCRdb to 2018 to 2021). About the study as a whole: Samples from collaborators originated in the United States, Italy and Spain and spanned both the acute and convalescent phases of COVID-19. The material from the prospective study consisted of cDNA or gDNA derived from T cells, B-cell-depleted T cells, or PBMCs. Deeply sampled blood TCRbeta repertoires from subjects exposed to, actively infected with, or recovered from COVID-19 were included in the dataset. A freely available public database, intended as a resource for researchers studying the immune response to SARS-CoV-2, is where the repertoires were released. Samples were obtained from the ongoing ImmuneRACE study (first 160 participants) and from 1,254 subjects provided by 6 global collaborators. Nearly every sample came with metadata listing a de-identified subject ID, COVID-19 status, age in years and sex. Where HLA class I and class II types were available, the types were taken from metadata supplied by the sample provider, not from assay-based typing. Summary of the overall study and its limitations: Clinical and demographic metadata were provided uncurated, with the amount varying by source and participant.

V loses 3 bases, J loses 1 base, and the germline ends lie 10 bases apart. The CDR3 sequence holds 15 residues, the cysteine and phenylalanine included. The kept DNA is CDR3 alone, 45 bases in frame from the first base. Sequences KGHSH (CDR1) and LQKENI (CDR2) are obtained from the germline V gene. One collaborating source in Seattle enrolled patients while the patients were actively infected and followed the patients over time throughout the course of disease. Whole blood was collected in K2EDTA tubes by collaborating institutions according to the institutions' own protocols. For TCRbeta analysis, collaborators shipped samples as frozen whole blood, isolated PBMCs, or DNA extracted from either of those sample types. TCRbeta CDR3 regions were amplified from genomic DNA by means of the immunoSEQ Assay, a bias-controlled multiplex PCR. Per the authors' processing: Within the assay, amplification of reference gene primers was used to estimate how many nucleated cells each sample contained. To quantify the absolute abundance of each unique TCRbeta CDR3 rearrangement, sequence reads were collapsed and filtered. For each sample, productive Simpson clonality was calculated as the square root of Simpson's diversity index over productive rearrangements. The clones in this table, taken by TCRdb from immuneACCESS, are in-frame only. Not every clone is retained; where verified, under half of the shortfall comes from an unresolved V gene, and the cause of the rest is unknown. V and J calls plus clone size are reproduced from that table; the DNA served to infer D and trimming. Within this sample are about 68,000 clones, with around nine tenths of them counted one time only. The top ten clones comprise 7.3% of the sample.

The sequence derives from a man aged 40-49 years with COVID-19, enrolled during active disease. The sample taken for sequencing was peripheral blood. The sequence joins TRBV18 to TRBJ1-5; TRBD1 might be the D gene, on 5 matching bases. CDR3 loop: CASSPGGISNQPQHF. The bases read TGTGCCAGCTCACCGGGGGGAATCAGCAATCAGCCCCAGCATTTT.